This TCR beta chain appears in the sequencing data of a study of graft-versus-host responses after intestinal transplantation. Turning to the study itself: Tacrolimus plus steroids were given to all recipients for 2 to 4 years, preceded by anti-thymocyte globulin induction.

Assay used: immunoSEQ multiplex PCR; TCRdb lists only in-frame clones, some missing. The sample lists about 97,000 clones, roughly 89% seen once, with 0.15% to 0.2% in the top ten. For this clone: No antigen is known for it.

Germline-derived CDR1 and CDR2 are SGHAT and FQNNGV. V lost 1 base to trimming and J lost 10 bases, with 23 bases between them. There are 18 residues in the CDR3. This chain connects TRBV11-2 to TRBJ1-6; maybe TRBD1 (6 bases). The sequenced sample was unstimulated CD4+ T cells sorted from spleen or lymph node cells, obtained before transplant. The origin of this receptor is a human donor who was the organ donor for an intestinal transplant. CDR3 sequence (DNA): TGTGCCAGCAGCTTAGGCCGCCAACAGGGACGGGTGGGGTCACCCCTCCACTTT. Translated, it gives CASSLGRQQGRVGSPLHF.